This T cell receptor beta chain derives from a study of cytomegalovirus exposure and HLA in healthy donors. Overall study: Of about 390 genotyped donors, 80% to 85% grouped in the Caucasian-associated ancestry cluster.

CDR3 size: 14 residues. The germline gives CDR1 KGHSH, CDR2 LQKENI. V dropped 3 bases and J dropped 7; count of bases not matched to a gene: 3. PCR used 60 Vbeta primers and 13 Jbeta primers. Profiling relied on immunoSEQ multiplex PCR, and the TCRdb table lists in-frame clones only, not all of them. The specimen's table records about 51,000 clones. Material: PBMCs. The receptor comes from a man aged 35-49 years in good health and CMV-seropositive. The V gene is TRBV18, the J gene TRBJ1-6; 7 bases are a match to TRBD1. The CDR3 DNA sequence: TGTGCCAGCTCACCGGGACAGACCAATTCACCCCTCCACTTT. Translating it yields CASSPGQTNSPLHF.